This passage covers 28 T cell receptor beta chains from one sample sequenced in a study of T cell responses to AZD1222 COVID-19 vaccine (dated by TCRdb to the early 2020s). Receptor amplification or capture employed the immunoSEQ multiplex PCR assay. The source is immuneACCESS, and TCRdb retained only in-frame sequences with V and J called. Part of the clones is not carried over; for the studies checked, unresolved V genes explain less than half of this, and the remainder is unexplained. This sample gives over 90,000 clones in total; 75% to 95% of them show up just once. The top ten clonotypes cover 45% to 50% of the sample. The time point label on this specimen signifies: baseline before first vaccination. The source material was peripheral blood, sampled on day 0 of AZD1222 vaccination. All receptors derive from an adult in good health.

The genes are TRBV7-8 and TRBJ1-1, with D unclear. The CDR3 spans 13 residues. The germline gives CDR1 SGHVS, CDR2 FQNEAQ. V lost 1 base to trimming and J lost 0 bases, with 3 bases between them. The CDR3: CASSLGMNTEAFF. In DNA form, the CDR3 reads TGTGCCAGCAGCTTAGGTATGAACACTGAAGCTTTCTTT.

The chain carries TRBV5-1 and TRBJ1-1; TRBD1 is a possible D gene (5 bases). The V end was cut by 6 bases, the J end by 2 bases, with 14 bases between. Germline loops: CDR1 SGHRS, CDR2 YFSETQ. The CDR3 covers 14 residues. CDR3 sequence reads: CASTHGGGNTEAFF. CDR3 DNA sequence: TGCGCCAGCACCCACGGGGGGGGAAACACTGAAGCTTTCTTT.

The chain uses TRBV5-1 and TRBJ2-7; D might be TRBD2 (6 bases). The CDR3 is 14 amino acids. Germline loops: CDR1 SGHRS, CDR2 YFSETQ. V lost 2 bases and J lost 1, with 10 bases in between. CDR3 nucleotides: TGCGCCAGCAGCTTAAGGGACTGGTCCTACGAGCAGTACTTC. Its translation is CASSLRDWSYEQYF.

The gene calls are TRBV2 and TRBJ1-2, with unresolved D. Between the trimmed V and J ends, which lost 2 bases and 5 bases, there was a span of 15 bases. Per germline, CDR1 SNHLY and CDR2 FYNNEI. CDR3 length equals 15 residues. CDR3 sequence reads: CASSEFVGPRYGYTF. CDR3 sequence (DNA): TGTGCCAGCAGTGAATTTGTCGGGCCTCGATATGGCTACACCTTC.

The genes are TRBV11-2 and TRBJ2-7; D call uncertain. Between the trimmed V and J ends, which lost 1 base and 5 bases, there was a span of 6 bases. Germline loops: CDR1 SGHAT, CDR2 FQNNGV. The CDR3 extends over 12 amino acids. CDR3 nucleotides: TGTGCCAGCAGCTTAGTTTCGGACGAGCAGTACTTC. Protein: CASSLVSDEQYF.

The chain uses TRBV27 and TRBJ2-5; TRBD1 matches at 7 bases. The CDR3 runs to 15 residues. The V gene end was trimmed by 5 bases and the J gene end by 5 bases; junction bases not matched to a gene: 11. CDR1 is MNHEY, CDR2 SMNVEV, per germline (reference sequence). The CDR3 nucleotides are TGTGCCAGCAGTACACAGGGGACCCGCTTGGAGACCCAGTACTTC. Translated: CASSTQGTRLETQYF.

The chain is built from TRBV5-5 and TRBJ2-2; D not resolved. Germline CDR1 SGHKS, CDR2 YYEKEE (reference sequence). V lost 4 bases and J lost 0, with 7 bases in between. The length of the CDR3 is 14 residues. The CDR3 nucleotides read TGTGCCAGCAGCAACGCTGCGAACACCGGGGAGCTGTTTTTT. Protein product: CASSNAANTGELFF. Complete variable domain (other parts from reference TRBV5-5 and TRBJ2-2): DAGVTQSPTHLIKTRGQQVTLRCSPISGHKSVSWYQQVLGQGPQFIFQYYEKEERGRGNFPDRFSARQFPNYSSELNVNALLLGDSALYLCASSNAANTGELFFGEGSRLTVL.

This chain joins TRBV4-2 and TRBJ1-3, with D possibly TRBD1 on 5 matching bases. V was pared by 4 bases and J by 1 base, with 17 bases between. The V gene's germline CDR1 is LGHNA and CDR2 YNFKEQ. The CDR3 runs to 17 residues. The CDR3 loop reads CASSPIGDGGSGNTIYF. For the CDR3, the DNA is TGTGCCAGCAGCCCTATAGGGGACGGCGGGTCTGGAAACACCATATATTTT.

For the CDR3, the DNA is TGTGCCAGCTCACCACTGGCTAGCGGGAAGAACGAGCAGTACTTC. Encoded protein: CASSPLASGKNEQYF. This chain connects TRBV18 to TRBJ2-7, with TRBD2 matching over 9 bases. J lost 5 bases, V lost 1 base, and 6 bases had no gene match. The CDR3 spans 15 residues. The germline V gene has CDR1 KGHSH and CDR2 LQKENI.

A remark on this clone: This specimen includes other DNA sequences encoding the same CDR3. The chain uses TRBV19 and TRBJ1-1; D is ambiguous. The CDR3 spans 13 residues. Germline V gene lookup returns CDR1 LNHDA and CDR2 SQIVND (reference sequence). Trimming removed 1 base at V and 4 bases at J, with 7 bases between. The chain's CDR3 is CASSIGGSTEAFF. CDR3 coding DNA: TGTGCCAGTAGTATAGGAGGGTCCACTGAAGCTTTCTTT.

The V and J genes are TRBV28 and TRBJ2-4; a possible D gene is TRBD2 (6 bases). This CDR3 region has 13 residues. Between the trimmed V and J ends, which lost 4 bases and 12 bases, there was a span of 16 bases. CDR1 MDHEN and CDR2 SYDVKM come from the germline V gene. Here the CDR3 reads CASSSVGGVAQYF. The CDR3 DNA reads TGTGCCAGCAGTTCCGTAGGCGGGGTTGCTCAGTACTTC.

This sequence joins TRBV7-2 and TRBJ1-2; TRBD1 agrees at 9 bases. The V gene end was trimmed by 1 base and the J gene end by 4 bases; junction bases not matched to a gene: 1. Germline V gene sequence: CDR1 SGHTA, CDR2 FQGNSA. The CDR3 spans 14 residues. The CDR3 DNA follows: TGTGCCAGCAGCTTAGGGGGACAGGGCTATGGCTACACCTTC. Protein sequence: CASSLGGQGYGYTF.

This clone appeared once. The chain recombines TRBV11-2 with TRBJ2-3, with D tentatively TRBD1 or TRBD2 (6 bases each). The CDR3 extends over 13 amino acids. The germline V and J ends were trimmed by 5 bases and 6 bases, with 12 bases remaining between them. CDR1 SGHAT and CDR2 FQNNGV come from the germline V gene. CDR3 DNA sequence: TGTGCCAGCAGCCTCCGGGGGCAGGATACGCAGTATTTT. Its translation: CASSLRGQDTQYF.

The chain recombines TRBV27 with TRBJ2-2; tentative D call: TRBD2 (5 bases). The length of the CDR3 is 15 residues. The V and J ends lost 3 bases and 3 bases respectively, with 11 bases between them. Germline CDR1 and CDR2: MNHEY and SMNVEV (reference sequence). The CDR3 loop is CASSLSLADTGELFF. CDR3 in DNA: TGTGCCAGCAGTTTGTCCCTAGCTGACACCGGGGAGCTGTTTTTT.

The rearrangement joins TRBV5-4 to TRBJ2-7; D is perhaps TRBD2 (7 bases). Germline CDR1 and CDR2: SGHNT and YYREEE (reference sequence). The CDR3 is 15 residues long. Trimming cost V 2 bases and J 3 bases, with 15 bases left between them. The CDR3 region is CASSLLGGGLYEQYF. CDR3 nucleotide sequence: TGTGCCAGCAGCTTACTAGGGGGGGGACTCTACGAGCAGTACTTC. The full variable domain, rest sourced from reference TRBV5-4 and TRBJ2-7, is ETGVTQSPTHLIKTRGQQVTLRCSSQSGHNTVSWYQQALGQGPQFIFQYYREEENGRGNFPPRFSGLQFPNYSSELNVNALELDDSALYLCASSLLGGGLYEQYFGPGTRLTVT.

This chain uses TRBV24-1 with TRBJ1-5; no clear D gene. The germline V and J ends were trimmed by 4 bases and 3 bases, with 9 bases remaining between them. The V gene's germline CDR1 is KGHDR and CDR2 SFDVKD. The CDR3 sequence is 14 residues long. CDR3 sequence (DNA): TGTGCCACCAGTGACGGGAGCTTCAATCAGCCCCAGCATTTT. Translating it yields CATSDGSFNQPQHF.

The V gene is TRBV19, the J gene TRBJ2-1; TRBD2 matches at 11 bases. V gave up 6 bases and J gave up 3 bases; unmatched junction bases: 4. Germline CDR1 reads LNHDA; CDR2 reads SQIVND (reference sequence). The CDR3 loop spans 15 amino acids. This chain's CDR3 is CASRTTSGDYNEQFF. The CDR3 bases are TGTGCCAGTAGGACGACTAGCGGGGACTACAATGAGCAGTTCTTC.

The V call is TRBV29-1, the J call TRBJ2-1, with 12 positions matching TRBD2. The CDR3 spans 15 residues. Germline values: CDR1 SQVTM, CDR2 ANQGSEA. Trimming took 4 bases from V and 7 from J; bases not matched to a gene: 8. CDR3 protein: CSVGSLAGGINEQFF. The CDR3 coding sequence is TGCAGCGTTGGCTCACTAGCGGGAGGTATTAATGAGCAGTTCTTC.

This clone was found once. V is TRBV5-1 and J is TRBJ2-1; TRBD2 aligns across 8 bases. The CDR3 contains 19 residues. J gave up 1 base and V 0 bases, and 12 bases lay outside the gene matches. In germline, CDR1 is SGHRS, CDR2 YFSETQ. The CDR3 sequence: CASSLGLSASGRSYNEQFF. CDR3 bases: TGCGCCAGCAGCTTGGGGTTGTCGGCTAGCGGGCGTTCCTACAATGAGCAGTTCTTC.

The CDR3 DNA follows: TGTGCCAGCAGCTTAGCGTCGGCTGATTACGAGCAGTACTTC. Amino acid sequence: CASSLASADYEQYF. This sequence joins TRBV7-9 and TRBJ2-7, with D hard to call. Germline V gives CDR1 SEHNR, CDR2 FQNEAQ (reference sequence). This CDR3 region has 14 residues. Trimming removed 0 bases from V and 4 bases from J, with 10 bases in between.

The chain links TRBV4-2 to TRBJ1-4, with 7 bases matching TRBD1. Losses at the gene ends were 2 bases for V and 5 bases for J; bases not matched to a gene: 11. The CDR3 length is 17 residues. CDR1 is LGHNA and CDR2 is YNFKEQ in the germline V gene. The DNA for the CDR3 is TGTGCCAGCAGCCAACGTAGGGGGCTGGAGGGCAATGAAAAACTGTTTTTT. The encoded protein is CASSQRRGLEGNEKLFF.

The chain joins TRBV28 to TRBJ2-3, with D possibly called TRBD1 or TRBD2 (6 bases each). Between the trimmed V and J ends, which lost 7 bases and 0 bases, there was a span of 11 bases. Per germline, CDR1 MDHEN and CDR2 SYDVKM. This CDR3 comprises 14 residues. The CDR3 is CASIKGGSTDTQYF. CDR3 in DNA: TGTGCCAGCATAAAGGGGGGTAGCACAGATACGCAGTATTTT.

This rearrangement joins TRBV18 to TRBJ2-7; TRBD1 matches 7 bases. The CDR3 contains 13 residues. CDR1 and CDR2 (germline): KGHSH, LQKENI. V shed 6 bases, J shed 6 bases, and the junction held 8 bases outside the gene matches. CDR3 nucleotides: TGTGCCAGCTCGCCGGGACAGATGAGCGAGCAGTACTTC. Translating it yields CASSPGQMSEQYF.

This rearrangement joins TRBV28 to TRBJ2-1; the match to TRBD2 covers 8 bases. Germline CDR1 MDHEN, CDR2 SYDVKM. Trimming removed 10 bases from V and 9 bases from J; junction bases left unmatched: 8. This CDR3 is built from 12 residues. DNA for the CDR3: TGTGCCACCCACCCCGCGGGAGGTGAGCAGTTCTTC. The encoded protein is CATHPAGGEQFF.

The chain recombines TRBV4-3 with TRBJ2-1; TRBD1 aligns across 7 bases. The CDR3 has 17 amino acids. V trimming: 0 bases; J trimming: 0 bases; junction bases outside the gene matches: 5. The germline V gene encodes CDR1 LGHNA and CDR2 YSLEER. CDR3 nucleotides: TGCGCCAGCAGCCAAGATCCAGGGGGAGTCTCCTACAATGAGCAGTTCTTC. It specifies CASSQDPGGVSYNEQFF.

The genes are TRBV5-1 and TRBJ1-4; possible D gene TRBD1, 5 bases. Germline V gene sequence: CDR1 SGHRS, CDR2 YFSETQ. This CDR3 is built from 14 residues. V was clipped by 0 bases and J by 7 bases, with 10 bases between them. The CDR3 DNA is TGCGCCAGCAGCTTGGTCCAGGGCGGTGAAAAACTGTTTTTT. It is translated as CASSLVQGGEKLFF.

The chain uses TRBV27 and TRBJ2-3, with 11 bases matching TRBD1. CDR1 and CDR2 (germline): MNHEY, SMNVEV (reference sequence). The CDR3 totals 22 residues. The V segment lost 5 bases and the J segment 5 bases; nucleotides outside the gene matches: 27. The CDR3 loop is CASSPYLGQGASGGSKGDTQYF. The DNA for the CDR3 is TGTGCCAGCAGTCCCTACCTCGGACAGGGGGCAAGTGGCGGGTCTAAGGGAGATACGCAGTATTTT.

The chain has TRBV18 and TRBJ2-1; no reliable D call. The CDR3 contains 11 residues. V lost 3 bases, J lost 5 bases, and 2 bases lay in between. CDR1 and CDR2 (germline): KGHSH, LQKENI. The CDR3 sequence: CASSPNNEQFF. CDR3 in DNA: TGTGCCAGCTCACCCAACAATGAGCAGTTCTTC. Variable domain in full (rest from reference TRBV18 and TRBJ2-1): NAGVMQNPRHLVRRRGQEARLRCSPMKGHSHVYWYRQLPEEGLKFMVYLQKENIIDESGMPKERFSAEFPKEGPSILRIQQVVRGDSAAYFCASSPNNEQFFGPGTRLTVL.